This record looks at one T cell receptor (beta chain) sequence and its context. The specificity of this receptor is unknown. No much larger clone exists at a distance of one base, and base qualities are not known. The sample is drawn from a study of T-cell memory formation after mild COVID-19 (dated by TCRdb to the early 2020s). Looking at the study overall: Most TCR sequence clusters were specific to one of the two donors. Longitudinal TCRalpha and TCRbeta repertoire sequencing tracked T-cell clones expanding and contracting after mild COVID-19 in a couple of donors. Two young, previously healthy adult volunteers, one female and one male, were included in the cohort.

The paper's findings and limits, for the study overall: From day 15 to 85, contracting clones showed balanced CD4/CD8 phenotypes, whereas a second wave of clones that expanded from day 15 to 37 leaned towards CD4+. Some responding clones were detected in pre-infection memory, which suggested that pre-existing cross-reactive memory T cells had joined the SARS-CoV-2 response. SARS-CoV-2 specificity of the second-wave clones peaking on day 37 was not confirmed. Contracting CD4+ clones were located mainly in the CM and EM memory subsets, whereas CD8+ clones were found to be enriched in EMRA. Only two mild cases were covered in the study, and larger cohorts including severe cases with pre-infection samples were considered necessary.

Sequenced on an Illumina NovaSeq 6000. TCRalpha and TCRbeta cDNA libraries were built by 5'RACE with constant-segment primers, adding sample barcodes and unique molecular identifiers. Trizol reagent was used to extract RNA from every sample. Library amplification was performed in two PCR steps, and a second sample barcode and Illumina TruSeq adapters were introduced in the second step. The libraries were sequenced on an Illumina NovaSeq using 2 x 150 bp paired-end reads. From the authors' description of their analysis: Demultiplexing of reads and collapsing into UMI-guided consensus sequences were performed with migec v1.2.7. Using mixcr v2.1.11, UMI consensuses were aligned to TRA and TRB V and J templates and then assembled into clonotypes. A clonotype was counted as expanded or contracted only when both edgeR and NoisET called the clonotype significant, with the noise models trained on biological replicates. For edgeR calls, the cutoffs were a false discovery rate-adjusted p below 0.01 and a log2 fold-change threshold of 1. As an exploratory analysis of dynamics, max-normalized trajectories of the 1000 most abundant clonotypes were examined by PCA with hierarchical clustering. Each responding clone was given a CD4 or CD8 phenotype based on the CD4+ and CD8+ repertoires, which had been sequenced separately. TCRdb passed the public sequencing reads through fastp at Q25 and MiXCR, retaining productive beta sequences. Rows are combined by CDR3 protein, so each entry shows the most common genes and DNA. TCRdb's processing, not the authors', yielded these V and J calls. This sample lists about 270,000 distinct CDR3 sequences; around 15% were detected once. Roughly a fifth of the sample is in the top ten clones.

From the cysteine up to the phenylalanine, the CDR3 has a length of 16 residues. Only CDR3 DNA is held: 48 bases, read in frame from base 1. The germline V gene supplies CDR1 SGHTA and CDR2 FQGNSA. V is clipped by 5 bases and J by 0 bases, and the sequence between their germline boundaries is 11 bases long. Ficoll-Paque density gradient centrifugation was the method used to isolate PBMCs. The V and J genes are TRBV7-2 and TRBJ2-6, with no reliable assignment of the D segment. The sample taken for sequencing was PBMCs or a T cell subset sorted from them (not recorded which). The sequence derives from a man between 18 and 35 years old who had mild COVID-19 (a few samples of this study predate the infection). The sample titles of this study are shuffled in the database, so cell type and time point are left out; the donor was told from shared clones. The DNA is TGTGCCAGCAGCGTTAGTTCGGGCTCTGGGGCCAACGTCCTGACTTTC. This yields the protein CASSVSSGSGANVLTF.